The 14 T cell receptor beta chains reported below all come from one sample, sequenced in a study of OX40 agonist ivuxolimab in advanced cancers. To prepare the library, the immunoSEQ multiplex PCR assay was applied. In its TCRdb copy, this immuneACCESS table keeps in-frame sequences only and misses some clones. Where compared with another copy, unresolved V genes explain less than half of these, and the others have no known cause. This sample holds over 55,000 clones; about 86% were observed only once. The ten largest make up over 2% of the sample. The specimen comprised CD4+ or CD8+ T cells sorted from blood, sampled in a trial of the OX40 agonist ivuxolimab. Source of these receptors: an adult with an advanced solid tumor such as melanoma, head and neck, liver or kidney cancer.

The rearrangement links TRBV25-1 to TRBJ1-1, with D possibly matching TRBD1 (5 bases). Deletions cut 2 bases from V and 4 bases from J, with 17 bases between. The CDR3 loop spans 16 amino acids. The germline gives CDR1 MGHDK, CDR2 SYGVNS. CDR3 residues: CASSETQGRGSTEAFF. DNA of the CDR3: TGTGCCAGCAGTGAAACCCAGGGTAGAGGGAGCACTGAAGCTTTCTTT.

The CDR3 nucleotides are TGCGCCAGCAGCCCGGACAGCGACTATGGCTACACCTTC. It specifies CASSPDSDYGYTF. V and J are TRBV4-3 and TRBJ1-2; perhaps TRBD1 as D (6 bases). The germline CDR1 and CDR2 sequences are LGHNA and YSLEER. The V gene lost 4 bases and the J gene lost 3 bases, with 9 bases spanning the gap. This CDR3 is 13 amino acids long.

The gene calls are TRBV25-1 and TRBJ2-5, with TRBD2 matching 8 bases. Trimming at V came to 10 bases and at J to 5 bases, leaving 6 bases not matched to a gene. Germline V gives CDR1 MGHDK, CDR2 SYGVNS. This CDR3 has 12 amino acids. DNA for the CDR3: TGTGCCACCCGGGCGGGGGGCGAGACCCAGTACTTC. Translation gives CATRAGGETQYF.

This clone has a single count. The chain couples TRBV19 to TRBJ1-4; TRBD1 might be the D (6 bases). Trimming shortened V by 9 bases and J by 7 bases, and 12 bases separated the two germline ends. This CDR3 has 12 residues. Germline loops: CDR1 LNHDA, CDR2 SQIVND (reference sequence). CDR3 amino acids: CASWGRGEKLFF. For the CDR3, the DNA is TGTGCCAGCTGGGGGCGCGGTGAAAAACTGTTTTTT.

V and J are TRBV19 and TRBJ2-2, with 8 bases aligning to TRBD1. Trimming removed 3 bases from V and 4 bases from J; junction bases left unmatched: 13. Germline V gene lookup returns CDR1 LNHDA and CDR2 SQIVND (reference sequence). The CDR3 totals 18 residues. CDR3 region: CASSIQGAAARSTGELFF. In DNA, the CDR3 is TGTGCCAGTAGTATCCAGGGGGCGGCGGCTCGAAGCACCGGGGAGCTGTTTTTT.

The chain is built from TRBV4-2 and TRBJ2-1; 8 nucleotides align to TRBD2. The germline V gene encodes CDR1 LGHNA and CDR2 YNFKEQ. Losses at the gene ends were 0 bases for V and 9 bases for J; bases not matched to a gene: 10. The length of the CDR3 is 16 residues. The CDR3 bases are TGTGCCAGCAGCCAAGATGGGGTTTTGGCGGGAGGTGAGCAGTTCTTC. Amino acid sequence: CASSQDGVLAGGEQFF.

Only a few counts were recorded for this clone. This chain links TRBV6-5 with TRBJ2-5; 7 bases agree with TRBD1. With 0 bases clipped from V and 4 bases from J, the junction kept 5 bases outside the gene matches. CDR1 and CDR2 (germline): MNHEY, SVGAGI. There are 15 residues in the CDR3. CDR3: CASSYSGAGGETQYF. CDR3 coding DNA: TGTGCCAGCAGTTACTCGGGGGCAGGGGGAGAGACCCAGTACTTC.

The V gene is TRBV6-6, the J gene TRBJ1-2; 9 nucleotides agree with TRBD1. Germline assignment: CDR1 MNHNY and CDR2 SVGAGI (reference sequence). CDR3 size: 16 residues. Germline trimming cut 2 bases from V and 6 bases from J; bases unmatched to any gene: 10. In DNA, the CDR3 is TGTGCCAGCAGTTACGAAACAGGGGGCGTTAGCCATGGCTACACCTTC. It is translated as CASSYETGGVSHGYTF.

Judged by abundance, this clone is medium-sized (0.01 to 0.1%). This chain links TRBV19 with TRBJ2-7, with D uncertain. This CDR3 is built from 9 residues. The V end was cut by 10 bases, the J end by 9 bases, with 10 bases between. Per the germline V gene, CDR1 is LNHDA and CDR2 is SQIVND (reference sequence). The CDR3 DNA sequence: TGTGCCATCAGCCATGGGCAGTACTTC. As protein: CAISHGQYF.

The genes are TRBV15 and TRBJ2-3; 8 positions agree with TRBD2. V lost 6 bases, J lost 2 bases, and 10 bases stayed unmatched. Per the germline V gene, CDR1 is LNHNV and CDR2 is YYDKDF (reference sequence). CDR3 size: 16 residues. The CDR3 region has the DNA TGTGCCACCAGTCTTCCGGGGGGGTCCTCCACAGATACGCAGTATTTT. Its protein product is CATSLPGGSSTDTQYF.

CDR3 sequence reads: CASSPAPNSDSPLHF. CDR3 nucleotide sequence: TGTGCCAGCTCACCGGCGCCCAATTCGGATTCACCCCTCCACTTT. The rearrangement uses TRBV18 and TRBJ1-6; D not certain. This CDR3 has 15 amino acids. V lost 3 bases to trimming and J lost 8 bases, with 14 bases between them. Germline V gene data show CDR1 as KGHSH and CDR2 as LQKENI.

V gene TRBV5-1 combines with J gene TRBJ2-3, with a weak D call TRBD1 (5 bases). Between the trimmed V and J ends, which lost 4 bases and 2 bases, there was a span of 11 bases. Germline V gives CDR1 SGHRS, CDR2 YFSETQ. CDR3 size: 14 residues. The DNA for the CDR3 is TGCGCCAGCAGCCCTGACAGATTCACAGATACGCAGTATTTT. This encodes CASSPDRFTDTQYF.

In nucleotides, the CDR3 is TGTGCCAGCAGCTTTAGAACAGGGCGAGGTAACGAGCAGTACTTC. This codes for CASSFRTGRGNEQYF. The chain combines TRBV7-2 with TRBJ2-7; possibly TRBD1 for D (6 bases). V was clipped by 3 bases and J by 5 bases, with 17 bases between them. In germline, CDR1 is SGHTA, CDR2 FQGNSA. This CDR3 has 15 residues.

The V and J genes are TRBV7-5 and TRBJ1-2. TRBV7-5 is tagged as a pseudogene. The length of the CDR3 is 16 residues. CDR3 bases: TGTGTCAGAACCAATCAAGGGGGGCGGGGTTCCCACGGCTACACCTTC. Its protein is CVRTNQGGRGSHGYTF.